The clone carrying this TCR beta chain was seen more than once but under ten times. The length of the CDR3 is 14 residues. Germline V gene sequence: CDR1 ENHRY, CDR2 SYGVKD. With V trimmed by 9 bases and J by 5 bases, 11 bases remained unmatched. The sample originates from a study of human T cells and chemical hapten exposure. Whole-study context: Donors were sensitized with 2% DPC on the upper inner arm. Patients were mainly female, each with alopecia areata, totalis or universalis.

Time point: patch test 2, 6 weeks after DPC sensitization. As to treatment: therapeutic diphenylcyclopropenone sensitization with weekly scalp DPC. Each CDR3 protein gets one entry after TCRdb re-called the RACE reads with MiXCR. Counted here are about 78,000 distinct CDR3 sequences, 7.5% to 9.5% occurring once; the ten biggest clones make up roughly 3.8%. The TCR was taken from a woman between 50 and 59 years old with alopecia areata. Some clones in this sample may be carry-over from other donors' samples. Material: whole blood, obtained in connection with sensitization to the hapten diphenylcyclopropenone (DPC). The chain joins TRBV10-3 to TRBJ2-3; 7 nucleotides line up with TRBD2. The DNA of the CDR3 is TGTGCCATTTGCTCGCTAGGCGGGGGAGATACGCAGTATTTT. Its translation: CAICSLGGGDTQYF.